Shown below are 20 T cell receptor beta chains from a single sample sequenced in a study of post-analysis software for immune sequencing data (dated by TCRdb to 2015 to 2017). The method was PCR. Sequenced on an Illumina HiSeq 2500. To reduce PCR and sequencing biases, unique molecular identifiers were built into the TCR beta cDNA libraries. TCRdb ran its own pipeline on the public reads, namely fastp trimming at Q25 and MiXCR clone calling, and kept in-frame beta chains. Rows merge per CDR3 protein into single entries with the most common DNA and genes. The sample table records under 650,000 distinct CDR3 sequences; roughly 40% of these occur just once. Of the sample, under 2% is held by the ten largest clones. Study-level results and caveats: Patients showed significantly higher frequencies than controls for a handful of TRBV segments, among them TRBV5-6, TRBV5-1 and TRBV20-1.

No antigens are known for them. Specimen: blood. Source of these receptors: a girl aged 10 to 17 with multiple sclerosis.

This clonotype was seen a handful of times. The genes are TRBV6-1 and TRBJ2-5, with 7 bases matching TRBD1. V was clipped by 4 bases and J by 9 bases; unmatched bases: 11. The germline V gene has CDR1 MNHNS and CDR2 SASEGT. The CDR3 runs to 14 residues. CDR3: CASSGGQRGSPQYF. The CDR3 bases are TGTGCCAGCAGTGGGGGACAGCGTGGGTCGCCCCAGTACTTC.

The rearrangement joins TRBV11-2 to TRBJ2-7, with D unresolved. The V end lost 2 bases, the J end lost 0 bases, and 11 bases lay between the germline ends. This CDR3 is built from 15 residues. CDR1 and CDR2 from the germline V gene are SGHAT and FQNNGV. The CDR3 sequence is CASSLSPTSSYEQYF. DNA of the CDR3: TGTGCCAGCAGCTTAAGTCCAACGAGCTCCTACGAGCAGTACTTC.

This clonotype was detected a few times. This chain uses TRBV30 with TRBJ1-1, with TRBD1 matching 11 bases. There are 18 residues in the CDR3. V was clipped by 7 bases and J by 4 bases; unmatched bases: 20. CDR1 GTSNPN and CDR2 SVGIG come from the germline V gene (reference sequence). The CDR3 loop is CASYLLPGTGGRGTEAFF. CDR3 nucleotide sequence: TGTGCCTCCTACCTCCTCCCGGGGACAGGGGGACGCGGCACTGAAGCTTTCTTT.

V and J are TRBV7-2 and TRBJ2-4; D remains ambiguous. The CDR3 length is 14 residues. Trimming removed 0 bases from V and 6 bases from J, with 9 bases in between. Germline V gives CDR1 SGHTA, CDR2 FQGNSA. The CDR3 sequence is CASSLAVGVNIQYF. The CDR3, as DNA: TGTGCCAGCAGCTTAGCAGTAGGTGTAAACATTCAGTACTTC.

The table lists this clonotype with a few counts. The chain is built from TRBV12-3 or TRBV12-4 and TRBJ1-5; 9 positions match TRBD1. With 7 bases clipped from V and 3 bases from J, the junction kept 7 bases outside the gene matches. The CDR3 has 15 residues. The DNA for the CDR3 is TGTGCCAGCACCAAGGGGACAGGGCACAATCAGCCCCAGCATTTT. Translating gives CASTKGTGHNQPQHF.

V usage is TRBV5-1 and J usage is TRBJ2-7, with 7 bases fitting TRBD1. CDR1 is SGHRS, CDR2 YFSETQ, per germline. The CDR3 sequence is 17 residues long. V lost 3 bases and J lost 3; bases outside the gene matches: 15. The chain's CDR3 is CASSSRGTARLIYEQYF. CDR3 nucleotides: TGCGCCAGCAGCTCTAGAGGGACAGCCAGGCTGATCTACGAGCAGTACTTC.

The chain combines TRBV6-5 with TRBJ2-1; D remains ambiguous. The CDR3 loop spans 14 amino acids. CDR1 MNHEY and CDR2 SVGAGI come from the germline V gene. The germline V and J ends were trimmed by 8 bases and 1 base, with 12 bases remaining between them. The CDR3 loop reads CASATDLSYNEQFF. CDR3 DNA sequence: TGTGCCAGCGCCACTGATCTTTCCTACAATGAGCAGTTCTTC.

This clonotype was seen only a few times. The junction and the germline gene differ at one end; a read error may be behind it. The V gene is TRBV7-7, the J gene TRBJ1-1; 8 bases match TRBD1. The CDR3 sequence is 14 residues long. CDR1 is SSHAT, CDR2 FNYEAQ, per germline (reference sequence). The CDR3 spells CASSPDRESTEAFF. CDR3 DNA: TGTGCTAGCAGCCCGGACAGGGAGAGCACTGAAGCTTTCTTT.

The gene calls are TRBV5-1 and TRBJ1-2; TRBD1 matches at 9 bases. This CDR3 region has 14 residues. With V trimmed by 4 bases and J by 7 bases, 8 bases remained unmatched. Germline V gene sequence: CDR1 SGHRS, CDR2 YFSETQ. In DNA, the CDR3 is TGCGCCAGCAGCACCAGACAGGGGGGCCTTGGCTACACCTTC. It is translated as CASSTRQGGLGYTF.

A remark on this clonotype: At one end, the junction sequence differs from germline, possibly due to a read error. V and J are TRBV6-5 and TRBJ2-6; D remains ambiguous. Looked up from germline, CDR1 is MNHEY and CDR2 is SVGAGI. The CDR3 sequence is 19 residues long. The CDR3 loop reads CASSHSKAGWFSGANVLTF. Here the CDR3 DNA reads TGTGCCAGCAGTCACTCAAAGGCAGGTTGGTTCTCTGGGGCCAACGTCCTGACTTTC.

The chain combines TRBV3-1 with TRBJ2-7, with D perhaps matching TRBD2 (5 bases). The V end lost 4 bases, the J end lost 3 bases, and 16 bases lay between the germline ends. The CDR3 contains 15 residues. Germline loops: CDR1 LGHDT, CDR2 YNNKEL (reference sequence). For the CDR3, the DNA is TGTGCCAGCAGCCCCTCGGACCATCGGGGCTACGAGCAGTACTTC. This translates into CASSPSDHRGYEQYF.

This chain joins TRBV6-5 and TRBJ1-4; D gene unclear. V gave up 3 bases and J gave up 7 bases, with 12 bases separating them. CDR1 MNHEY and CDR2 SVGAGI come from the germline V gene. The CDR3 loop spans 14 amino acids. The CDR3 sequence is CASSYSAASEKLFF. In DNA form, the CDR3 reads TGTGCCAGCAGTTATTCGGCAGCTTCTGAAAAACTGTTTTTT.

This clonotype was seen only a few times. This chain connects TRBV4-2 to TRBJ1-2; the match to TRBD1 covers 10 bases. Germline loops: CDR1 LGHNA, CDR2 YNFKEQ. V lost 1 base, J lost 3 bases, and 5 bases stayed unmatched. The CDR3 consists of 16 residues. The CDR3 loop is CASSQGQGALDYGYTF. CDR3 in DNA: TGTGCCAGCAGCCAAGGACAGGGGGCGTTGGACTATGGCTACACCTTC.

The chain has TRBV20-1 and TRBJ2-7; 12 positions match TRBD2. Gene TRBJ2-5 matches the end of the DNA better, so the J call may be wrong. Germline loops: CDR1 DFQATT, CDR2 SNEGSKA (reference sequence). The CDR3 consists of 13 residues. CDR3 residues: CSARGLAGETQYF. The CDR3, as DNA: TGCAGTGCTAGGGGACTAGCGGGAGAGACCCAGTACTTC.

The chain joins TRBV5-1 to TRBJ2-1; D unresolved. The end of the DNA aligns better with TRBJ2-7, so the J call may be wrong. The CDR3 runs 14 residues. CDR1 is SGHRS, CDR2 YFSETQ, per germline. The CDR3 DNA sequence: TGCGCCAGCAGCTCCGAAGGCTCCTACAATGAGCAGTACTTC. Amino acid sequence: CASSSEGSYNEQYF.

Of note for this clonotype: One junction end does not reproduce the germline sequence, and a read error may be involved. The chain combines TRBV12-3 or TRBV12-4 with TRBJ2-3, with a weak D call TRBD1 (6 bases). CDR3 length: 15 residues. Here the CDR3 DNA reads TGTGCCAGCAGTCCCCGGGACATCCGCACAGATACGGAGTATTTT. Protein sequence: CASSPRDIRTDTEYF.

This rearrangement joins TRBV6-6 to TRBJ1-1, with D unclear. V lost 4 bases and J 5 bases, leaving 11 bases between the germline ends. The CDR3 runs to 13 residues. Germline loops: CDR1 MNHNY, CDR2 SVGAGI (reference sequence). DNA of the CDR3: TGTGCCAGCAGTTCAACTATCGGAACTGAAGCTTTCTTT. It encodes CASSSTIGTEAFF.

The chain couples TRBV2 to TRBJ2-1; D ambiguous. Germline CDR1 and CDR2: SNHLY and FYNNEI. CDR3 length: 15 amino acids. V was trimmed by 4 bases and J by 0 bases, leaving 10 bases between them. The CDR3 coding sequence is TGTGCCAGCAGTGTGCTGATTAGCTCCTACAATGAGCAGTTCTTC. It specifies CASSVLISSYNEQFF.

Only a few counts were recorded for this clonotype. The CDR3 coding sequence is TGTGCCAGCAGTTCCTCAGGGGTCCGCGAGACCCAGTACTTC. It yields the protein CASSSSGVRETQYF. The chain couples TRBV6-5 to TRBJ2-5, with a weak D call TRBD1 (6 bases). The CDR3 contains 14 residues. Germline CDR1 MNHEY, CDR2 SVGAGI. Trimming pared 4 bases from V and 5 bases from J, leaving 14 bases between.

Notes on this clonotype: Since a much larger clone is just one base distant, this may be a read error. This chain links TRBV10-2 with TRBJ2-1; D is possibly TRBD2 (5 bases). Germline CDR1 is WSHSY and CDR2 is SAAADI. The CDR3 runs to 12 residues. CDR3 protein: CANSKSGDEQFF. The DNA of the CDR3 is TGCGCCAACAGTAAGAGCGGAGATGAGCAGTTCTTC.